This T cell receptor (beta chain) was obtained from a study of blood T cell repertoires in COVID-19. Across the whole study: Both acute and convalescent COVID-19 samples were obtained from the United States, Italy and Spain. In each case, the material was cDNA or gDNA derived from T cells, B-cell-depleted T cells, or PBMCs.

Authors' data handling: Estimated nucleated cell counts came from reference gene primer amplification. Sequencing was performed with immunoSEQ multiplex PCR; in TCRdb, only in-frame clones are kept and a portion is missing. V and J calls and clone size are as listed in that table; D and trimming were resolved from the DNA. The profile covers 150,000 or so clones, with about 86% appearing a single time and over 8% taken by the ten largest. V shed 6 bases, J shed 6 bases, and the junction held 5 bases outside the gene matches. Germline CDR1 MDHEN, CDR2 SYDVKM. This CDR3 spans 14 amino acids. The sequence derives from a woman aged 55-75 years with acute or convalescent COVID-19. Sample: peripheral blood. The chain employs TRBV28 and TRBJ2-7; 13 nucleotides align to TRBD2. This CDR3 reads CASSRTSGGTEQYF. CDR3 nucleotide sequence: TGTGCCAGCAGCCGGACTAGCGGGGGTACCGAGCAGTACTTC. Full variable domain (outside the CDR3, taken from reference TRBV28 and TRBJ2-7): DVKVTQSSRYLVKRTGEKVFLECVQDMDHENMFWYRQDPGLGLRLIYFSYDVKMKEKGDIPEGYSVSREKKERFSLILESASTNQTSMYLCASSRTSGGTEQYFGPGTRLTVT.